The TCR beta chain under discussion was sequenced for a study of technical replicates of blood from a few donors. TCRdb's table, derived via immunoSEQ multiplex PCR, lists solely in-frame clones and lacks some. The data contain under 55,000 clones, about 96% of them singletons. CDR1 LNHDA and CDR2 SQIVND come from the germline V gene (reference sequence). Trimming at V came to 5 bases and at J to 4 bases, leaving 5 bases not matched to a gene. This CDR3 has 14 amino acids. In this sample, this clone turned up once. The TCR comes from a human donor in good health. Sample: T cells isolated from PBMCs. This chain uses TRBV19 with TRBJ1-1; the match to TRBD1 covers 9 bases. The CDR3 spells CASSRRTGATEAFF. The CDR3 DNA reads as TGTGCCAGTAGTCGAAGGACAGGGGCCACTGAAGCTTTCTTT. Together with reference TRBV19 and TRBJ1-1, the CDR3 gives the full variable domain: DGGITQSPKYLFRKEGQNVTLSCEQNLNHDAMYWYRQDPGQGLRLIYYSQIVNDFQKGDIAEGYSVSREKKESFPLTVTSAQKNPTAFYLCASSRRTGATEAFFGQGTRLTVV.